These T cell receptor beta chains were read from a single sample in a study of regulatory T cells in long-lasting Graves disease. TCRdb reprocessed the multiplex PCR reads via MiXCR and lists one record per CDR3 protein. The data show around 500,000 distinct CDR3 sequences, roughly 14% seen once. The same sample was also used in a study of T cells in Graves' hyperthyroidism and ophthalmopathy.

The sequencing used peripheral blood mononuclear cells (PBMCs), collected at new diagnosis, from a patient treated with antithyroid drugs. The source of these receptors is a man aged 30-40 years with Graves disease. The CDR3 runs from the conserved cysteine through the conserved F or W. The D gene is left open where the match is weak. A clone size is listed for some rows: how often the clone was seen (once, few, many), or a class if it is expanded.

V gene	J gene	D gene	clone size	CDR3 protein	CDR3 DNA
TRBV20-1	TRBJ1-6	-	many	CSAREPSHGGRSPLHF	TGCAGTGCTAGAGAGCCGAGCCATGGGGGGCGTTCACCCCTCCACTTT
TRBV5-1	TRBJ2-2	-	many	CASSPTAVANTGELFF	TGCGCCAGCAGCCCCACAGCGGTCGCGAACACCGGGGAGCTGTTTTTT
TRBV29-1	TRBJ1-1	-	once	CSARGRGGVMNTEAFF	TGCAGCGCCCGAGGGAGGGGCGGGGTTATGAACACTGAAGCTTTCTTT
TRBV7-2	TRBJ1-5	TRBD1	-	CASTTHRGRDPRVNQPQHF	TGTGCCAGCACCACGCACAGGGGGCGGGACCCGAGGGTTAATCAGCCCCAGCATTTT
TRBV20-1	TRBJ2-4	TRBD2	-	CSASPSGRANIQYF	TGCAGTGCTAGTCCAAGCGGGAGGGCAAACATTCAGTACTTC
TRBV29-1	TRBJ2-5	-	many	CSVGEETQYF	TGCAGCGTTGGCGAAGAGACCCAGTACTTC
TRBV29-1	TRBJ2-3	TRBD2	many	CSASRLAGVDTQYF	TGCAGCGCATCACGACTAGCGGGAGTAGATACGCAGTATTTT
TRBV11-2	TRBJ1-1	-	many	CASSSLSGAVGSFF	TGTGCCAGCAGCTCTCTATCGGGGGCGGTTGGATCTTTCTTT
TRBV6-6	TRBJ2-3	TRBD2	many	CASSYSIGTSGSTDTQYF	TGTGCCAGCAGTTACTCGATAGGGACTAGCGGCAGCACAGATACGCAGTATTTT
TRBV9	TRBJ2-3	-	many	CASSASGARTGDTQYF	TGTGCCAGCAGCGCCTCGGGAGCCCGCACGGGAGATACGCAGTATTTT
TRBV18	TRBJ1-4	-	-	CASSLDLGFEKLFF	TGTGCCAGCTCACTGGATTTGGGGTTTGAAAAACTGTTTTTT
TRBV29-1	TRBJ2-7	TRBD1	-	CSVVVQGLYEQYF	TGCAGCGTTGTGGTACAGGGGCTCTACGAGCAGTACTTC
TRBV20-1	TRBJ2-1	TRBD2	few	CSASGRREQFF	TGCAGTGCTAGCGGGAGGCGTGAGCAGTTCTTC
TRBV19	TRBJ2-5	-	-	CASTSRMSGRETQYF	TGTGCCAGTACCTCCAGGATGTCCGGGCGGGAGACCCAGTACTTC
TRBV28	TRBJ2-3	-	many	CASSLVGHTLTSTDTQYF	TGTGCCAGCAGTTTAGTAGGTCATACGTTAACTAGCACAGATACGCAGTATTTT
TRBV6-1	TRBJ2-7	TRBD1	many	CASNTGTGSYEQYF	TGTGCCAGCAACACCGGGACAGGGTCCTACGAGCAGTACTTC
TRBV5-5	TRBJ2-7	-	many	CASSPGGGQDEQYF	TGTGCCAGCAGCCCTGGTGGGGGGCAAGACGAGCAGTACTTC
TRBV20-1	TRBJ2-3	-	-	CSARPRGGSLDTQYF	TGCAGTGCCAGGCCCAGGGGCGGGAGCTTAGATACGCAGTATTTT
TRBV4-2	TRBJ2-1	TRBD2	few	CASSQEALANNNEQFF	TGTGCCAGCAGCCAAGAAGCACTAGCGAACAACAATGAGCAGTTCTTC
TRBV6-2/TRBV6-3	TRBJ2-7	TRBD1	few	CASSTGRQGSSYEQYF	TGTGCCAGCAGTACCGGCAGACAGGGTTCGTCCTACGAGCAGTACTTC
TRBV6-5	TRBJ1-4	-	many	CASSYSTQSREKLFF	TGTGCCAGCAGTTACTCGACTCAATCTCGGGAAAAACTGTTTTTT
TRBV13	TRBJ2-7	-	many	CASSLAEYEQYF	TGTGCCAGCAGCTTAGCAGAGTACGAGCAGTACTTC
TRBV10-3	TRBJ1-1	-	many	CAISAGRRYTEAFF	TGTGCCATCAGTGCGGGGCGACGGTACACTGAAGCTTTCTTT
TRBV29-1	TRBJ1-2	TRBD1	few	CSVLRWDRGHYGYTF	TGCAGCGTTTTGCGGTGGGACAGGGGGCACTATGGCTACACCTTC
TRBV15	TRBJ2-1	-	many	CTTSIPPGTSVKYNEQFF	TGTACCACCAGCATCCCTCCCGGAACTAGTGTTAAGTACAATGAGCAGTTCTTC
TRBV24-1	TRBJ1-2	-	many	CATSDRDFSGYTF	TGTGCCACCAGTGATCGGGACTTTTCTGGCTACACCTTC
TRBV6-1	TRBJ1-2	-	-	CASRAVHWELNGYTF	TGTGCCAGCAGGGCCGTTCACTGGGAACTCAATGGCTACACCTTC
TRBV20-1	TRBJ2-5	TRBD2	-	CSASTRGVAGEKTQYF	TGCAGTGCTAGTACCCGGGGTGTAGCGGGAGAAAAGACCCAGTACTTC
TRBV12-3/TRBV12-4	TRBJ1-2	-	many	CASRLREHGYTF	TGTGCCAGCCGACTCCGAGAACATGGCTACACCTTC
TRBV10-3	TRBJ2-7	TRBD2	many	CAIRGGLADYYEQYF	TGTGCCATCAGGGGAGGACTAGCGGACTACTACGAGCAGTACTTC
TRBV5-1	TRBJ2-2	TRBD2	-	CASSLAPSGSPTGELFF	TGCGCCAGCAGCTTGGCTCCTAGCGGGAGCCCCACCGGGGAGCTGTTTTTT
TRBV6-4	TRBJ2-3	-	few	CASSDSGAGSTDTQYF	TGTGCCAGCAGTGACTCGGGGGCGGGAAGCACAGATACGCAGTATTTT
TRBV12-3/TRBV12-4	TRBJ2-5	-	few	CANSFLAETQYF	TGTGCCAACAGTTTTCTAGCGGAGACCCAGTACTTC
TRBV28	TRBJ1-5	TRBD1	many	CATQYGTGKGEPQHF	TGTGCCACTCAATACGGGACAGGGAAGGGTGAGCCCCAGCATTTT
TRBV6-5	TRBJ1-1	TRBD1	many	CASSYLRTGGNTEAFF	TGTGCCAGCAGTTACCTGAGGACAGGGGGGAACACTGAAGCTTTCTTT
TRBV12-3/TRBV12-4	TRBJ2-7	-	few	CASSISGTVLYEQYF	TGTGCCAGCAGTATTAGCGGAACCGTCCTTTACGAGCAGTACTTC
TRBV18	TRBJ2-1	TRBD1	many	CASSHGQGSYNEQFF	TGTGCCAGCTCACACGGACAGGGGTCCTACAATGAGCAGTTCTTC
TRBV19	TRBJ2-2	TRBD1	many	CASTYEGQTTGELFF	TGTGCCAGTACCTATGAGGGACAGACGACCGGGGAGCTGTTTTTT
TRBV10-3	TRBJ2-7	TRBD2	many	CAISGGTSGNYEQYF	TGTGCCATCAGTGGAGGGACTAGCGGAAACTACGAGCAGTACTTC
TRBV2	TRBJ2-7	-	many	CASSMPGPSYEQYF	TGTGCCAGCAGCATGCCGGGACCATCCTACGAGCAGTACTTC
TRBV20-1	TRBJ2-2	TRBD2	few	CSARGAGGTGELFF	TGCAGTGCTAGGGGAGCGGGAGGGACCGGGGAGCTGTTTTTT
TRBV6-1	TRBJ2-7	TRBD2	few	CASSRLAGPYEQYF	TGTGCCAGCAGTCGACTAGCGGGACCCTACGAGCAGTACTTC
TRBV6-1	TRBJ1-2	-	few	CASRGVAYGYTF	TGTGCCAGTCGCGGGGTGGCCTATGGCTACACCTTC
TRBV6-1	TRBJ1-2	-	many	CAAQGNYGYTF	TGTGCCGCGCAGGGGAACTATGGCTACACCTTC
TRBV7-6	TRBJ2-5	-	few	CASGLPPGAETQYF	TGTGCCAGCGGGCTCCCCCCAGGGGCTGAGACCCAGTACTTC
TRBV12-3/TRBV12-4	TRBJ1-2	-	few	CASTWGTANGYTF	TGTGCCAGCACCTGGGGGACCGCTAATGGCTACACCTTC
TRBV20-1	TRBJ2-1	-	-	CSARGPPGRTYNEQFF	TGCAGTGCTAGAGGCCCCCCCGGGAGAACATACAATGAGCAGTTCTTC
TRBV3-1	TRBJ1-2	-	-	CASSQVGVGYTF	TGTGCCAGCAGCCAAGTTGGCGTTGGCTACACCTTC
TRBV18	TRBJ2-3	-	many	CASSPRDKVFSTDTQYF	TGTGCCAGCTCTCCCCGGGACAAGGTATTTAGCACAGATACGCAGTATTTT
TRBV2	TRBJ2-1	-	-	CASSATTGSYNEQFF	TGTGCCAGCAGTGCAACTACAGGGTCCTACAATGAGCAGTTCTTC
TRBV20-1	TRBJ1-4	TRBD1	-	CSAYRGANEKLFF	TGCAGTGCTTACAGGGGGGCTAATGAAAAACTGTTTTTT
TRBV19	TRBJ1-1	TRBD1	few	CASSPGTGAFF	TGTGCCAGTAGCCCCGGGACAGGAGCTTTCTTT
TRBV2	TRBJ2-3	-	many	CASRPGPVTDTQYF	TGTGCCAGCAGACCGGGACCGGTCACAGATACGCAGTATTTT
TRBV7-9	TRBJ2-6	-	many	CASSLAASGANVLTF	TGTGCCAGCAGTTTAGCGGCCTCTGGGGCCAACGTCCTGACTTTC
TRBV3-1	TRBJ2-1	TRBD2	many	CASSQTGLAGYNEQFF	TGTGCCAGCAGCCAAACCGGACTAGCGGGTTACAATGAGCAGTTCTTC
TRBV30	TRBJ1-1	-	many	CAWSAAEAFF	TGTGCCTGGAGTGCGGCTGAAGCTTTCTTT
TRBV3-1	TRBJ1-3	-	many	CASSFLTGHSGNTIYF	TGTGCCAGCAGCTTCCTCACAGGACACTCTGGAAACACCATATATTTT
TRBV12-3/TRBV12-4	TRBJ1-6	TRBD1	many	CASSLDRGISPLHF	TGTGCCAGCAGTCTGGACAGGGGTATCTCACCCCTCCACTTT
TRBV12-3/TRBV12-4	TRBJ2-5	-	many	CASRPRTGRGETQYF	TGTGCCAGCAGACCTCGGACTGGCCGGGGAGAGACCCAGTACTTC